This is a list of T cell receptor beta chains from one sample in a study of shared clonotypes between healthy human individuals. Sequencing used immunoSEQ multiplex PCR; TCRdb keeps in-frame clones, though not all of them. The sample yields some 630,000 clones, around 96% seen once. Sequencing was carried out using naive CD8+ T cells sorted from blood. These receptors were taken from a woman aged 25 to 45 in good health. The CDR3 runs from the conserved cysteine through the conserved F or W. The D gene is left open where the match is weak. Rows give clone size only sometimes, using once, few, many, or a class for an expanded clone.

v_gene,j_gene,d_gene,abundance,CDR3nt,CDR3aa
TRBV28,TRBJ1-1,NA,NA,TGTGCCAGCAGTATCAGGGGCATGAACACTGAAGCTTTCTTT,CASSIRGMNTEAFF
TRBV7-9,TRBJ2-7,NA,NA,TGTGCCAGCAGCTTAGGTATCAGCGAGCAGTACTTC,CASSLGISEQYF
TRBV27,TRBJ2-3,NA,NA,TGTGCCAGCAGTTTATTCGGGTCGGCAGATACGCAGTATTTT,CASSLFGSADTQYF
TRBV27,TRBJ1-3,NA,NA,TGTGCCAGCAGTTTATTCGGCTCTGGAAACACCATATATTTT,CASSLFGSGNTIYF
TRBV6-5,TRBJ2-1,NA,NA,TGTGCCAGCAGTCCCGGACAAACCGGGCACAATGAGCAGTTCTTC,CASSPGQTGHNEQFF
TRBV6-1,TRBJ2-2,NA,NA,TGTGCCAGCAGTGACGGGGGCAGCACCGGGGAGCTGTTTTTT,CASSDGGSTGELFF
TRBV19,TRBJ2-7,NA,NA,TGTGCCAGTAGTATGGGTCTCGGTTACGAGCAGTACTTC,CASSMGLGYEQYF
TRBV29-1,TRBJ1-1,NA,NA,TGCAGCTCGACCCCCGTTAAGAACACTGAAGCTTTCTTT,CSSTPVKNTEAFF
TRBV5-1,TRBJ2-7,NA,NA,TGCGCCAGCAGCTTGCGGGCAACTACCTACGAGCAGTACTTC,CASSLRATTYEQYF
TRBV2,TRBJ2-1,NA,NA,TGTGCCAGCAGACGAAGGGACTTTAGCTCCTACAATGAGCAGTTCTTC,CASRRRDFSSYNEQFF
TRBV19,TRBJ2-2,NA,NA,TGTGCCAGTAGTATAGGATTCGGGGAGCTGTTTTTT,CASSIGFGELFF
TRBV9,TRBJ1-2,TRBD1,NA,TGTGCCAGCAGCGCGGACAGGACCAACTATGGCTACACCTTC,CASSADRTNYGYTF
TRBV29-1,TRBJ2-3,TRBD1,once,TGCAGCGCACTCGGGACAGGGGTGCCAGATACGCAGTATTTT,CSALGTGVPDTQYF
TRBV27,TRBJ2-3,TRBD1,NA,TGTGCCAGCTCCCCATTTGGGACAGGGTGGGTAGATACGCAGTATTTT,CASSPFGTGWVDTQYF
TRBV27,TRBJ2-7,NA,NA,TGTGCCAGCAGTTCCCTCGGCAGGCCCTACGAGCAGTACTTC,CASSSLGRPYEQYF
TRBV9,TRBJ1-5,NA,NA,TGTGCCAGCAGCGAGCCGACATCATCGGACAATCAGCCCCAGCATTTT,CASSEPTSSDNQPQHF
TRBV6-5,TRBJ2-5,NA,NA,TGTGCCAGCAGCTCACCAATGGTTCCAGAGACCCAGTACTTC,CASSSPMVPETQYF
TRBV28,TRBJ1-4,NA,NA,TGTGCCAGCCGTCCGGTGGCTCGGGCTAATGAAAAACTGTTTTTT,CASRPVARANEKLFF
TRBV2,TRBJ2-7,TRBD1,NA,TGTGCCAGCAGTGAAGGGTTGGGACAGGGGAAGGGCGAGCAGTACTTC,CASSEGLGQGKGEQYF
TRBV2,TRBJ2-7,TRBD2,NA,TGTGCCAGCAGTACCACTAGCGGGAATCCCTACGAGCAGTACTTC,CASSTTSGNPYEQYF
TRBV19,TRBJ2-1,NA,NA,TGTGCCAGTAGCCAGCCAACCGACTACAATGAGCAGTTCTTC,CASSQPTDYNEQFF
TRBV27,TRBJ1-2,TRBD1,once,TGTGCCAGCAGTCCCCGACAGGGGCGGGATGGCTACACCTTC,CASSPRQGRDGYTF
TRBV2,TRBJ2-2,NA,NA,TGTGCCAGCAGTGAAAGGCGTGGGGAGCTGTTTTTT,CASSERRGELFF
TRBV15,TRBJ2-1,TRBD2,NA,TGTGCCACCAGCAGAATAGCGGGAGTCTACAATGAGCAGTTCTTC,CATSRIAGVYNEQFF
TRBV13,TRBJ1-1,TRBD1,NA,TGTGCCAGCAGCCAAGGACAGGGTGAAGCTTTCTTT,CASSQGQGEAFF
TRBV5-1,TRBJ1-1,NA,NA,TGCGCCAGCAGCCCAAGAACGAACACTGAAGCTTTCTTT,CASSPRTNTEAFF
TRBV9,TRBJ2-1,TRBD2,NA,TGTGCCAGCAGCGTAGCTAGGGCTAGCGGGGGCTACAATGAGCAGTTCTTC,CASSVARASGGYNEQFF
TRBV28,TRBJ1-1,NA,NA,TGTGCCAGCACCATTACCTTCTATGGGAACACTGAAGCTTTCTTT,CASTITFYGNTEAFF
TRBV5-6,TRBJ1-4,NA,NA,TGTGCCAGCAGCTTTTTGTCGGCAACTAATGAAAAACTGTTTTTT,CASSFLSATNEKLFF
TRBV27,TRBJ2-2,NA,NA,TGTGCCAGCAGTTTAAGGTGGGACGCCAGCGAGGGGGAGCTGTTTTTT,CASSLRWDASEGELFF
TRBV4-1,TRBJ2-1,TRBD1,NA,TGCGCCAGCAGCCCTACCGGGACAGGGTTTGGAGAGCAGTTCTTC,CASSPTGTGFGEQFF
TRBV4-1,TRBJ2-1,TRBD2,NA,TGCGCCAGCAGCACGGGCCTGACGGGGGGCAATGAGCAGTTCTTC,CASSTGLTGGNEQFF
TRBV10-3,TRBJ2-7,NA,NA,TGTGCCATCAGTGCTGCTGGGGGTGGCAACGAGCAGTACTTC,CAISAAGGGNEQYF
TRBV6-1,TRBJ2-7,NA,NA,TGTGCCAGCAGTGAACTCTACTACGAGCAGTACTTC,CASSELYYEQYF
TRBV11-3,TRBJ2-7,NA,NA,TGTGCCAGCAGTTTTGATTCGGGGCCCTACGAGCAGTACTTC,CASSFDSGPYEQYF
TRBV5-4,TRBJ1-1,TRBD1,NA,TGTGCCGTGATCGGACAGGGGACCGAAGCTTTCTTT,CAVIGQGTEAFF
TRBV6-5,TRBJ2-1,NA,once,TGTGCCAGCAGCCCCCATACACACAATGAGCAGTTCTTC,CASSPHTHNEQFF
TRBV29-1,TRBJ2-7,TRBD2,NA,TGCAGCGTGGAAAGCGGGGCCTCCTACGAGCAGTACTTC,CSVESGASYEQYF
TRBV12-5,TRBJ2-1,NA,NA,TGTGCTAGTGGTTTGGTATTGGGTCATGAGCAGTTCTTC,CASGLVLGHEQFF
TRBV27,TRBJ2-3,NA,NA,TGTGCCAGCACCCCAGGGGGGGACACAGATACGCAGTATTTT,CASTPGGDTDTQYF
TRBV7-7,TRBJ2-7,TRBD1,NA,TGTGCCAGCAGCTTAGCGCCGGGACAGGGGAGCGAGCAGTACTTC,CASSLAPGQGSEQYF
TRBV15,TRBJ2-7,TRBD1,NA,TGTGCCACCAGCGTCGCAGCCGGGACAGGGAAATACGAGCAGTACTTC,CATSVAAGTGKYEQYF
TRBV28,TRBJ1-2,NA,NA,TGTGCCAGCAGTTTATTTATCGGAAGAGGCTACACCTTC,CASSLFIGRGYTF
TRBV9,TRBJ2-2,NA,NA,TGTGCCAGCAGCGTCCGGGACGTAAGTGGCGGGGAGCTGTTTTTT,CASSVRDVSGGELFF
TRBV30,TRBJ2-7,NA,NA,TGTGCCTGGAGTGTACAGTGGAACGAGCAGTACTTC,CAWSVQWNEQYF
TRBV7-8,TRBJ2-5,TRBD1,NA,TGTGCCAGCAGCGAACCGGACAGGGGATCGGAGACCCAGTACTTC,CASSEPDRGSETQYF
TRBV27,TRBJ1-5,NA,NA,TGTGCCAGCAGCGACAGAGATAGCAATCAGCCCCAGCATTTT,CASSDRDSNQPQHF
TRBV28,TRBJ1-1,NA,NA,TGTGCCAGCAGCCATTCTTGGGGAAATGAGGACACTGAAGCTTTCTTT,CASSHSWGNEDTEAFF
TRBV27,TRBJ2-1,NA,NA,TGTGCCAGCAGTTTACGAGACCCGCTCGATGAGCAGTTCTTC,CASSLRDPLDEQFF
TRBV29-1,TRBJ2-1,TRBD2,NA,TGCAGCGTTGAGGGGGAAGCGGGAGTAGAGCAGTTCTTC,CSVEGEAGVEQFF
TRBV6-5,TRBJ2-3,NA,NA,TGTGCCAGCATGGTGGGAGATACGCAGTATTTT,CASMVGDTQYF
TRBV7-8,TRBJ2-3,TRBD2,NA,TGTGCCAGCAGCTACCAGCGGGAAATATTTCAGTTAGGAGATACGCAGTATTTT,CASSYQREIFQLGDTQYF
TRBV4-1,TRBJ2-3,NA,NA,TGCGCCAGCAGCCAAGAAGACCCACTAGCCTTACCGACAGATACGCAGTATTTT,CASSQEDPLALPTDTQYF
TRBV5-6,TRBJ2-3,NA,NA,TGTGCCAGCAGCTTGGCAAACCCCAGCACAGATACGCAGTATTTT,CASSLANPSTDTQYF
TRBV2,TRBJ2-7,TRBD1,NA,TGTGCCAGTCGGACAGGGGGATTCTACGAGCAGTACTTC,CASRTGGFYEQYF
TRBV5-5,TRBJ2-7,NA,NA,TGTGCCAGCAGCTTGCCCGGGACCAACTCCTACGAGCAGTACTTC,CASSLPGTNSYEQYF
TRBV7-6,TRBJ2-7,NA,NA,TGTGCCAGCAGCTTAAATGTAGACTACGAGCAGTACTTC,CASSLNVDYEQYF
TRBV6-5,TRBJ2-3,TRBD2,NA,TGTGCCAGCAGATTACTAGCGAGCCGGGATACGCAGTATTTT,CASRLLASRDTQYF
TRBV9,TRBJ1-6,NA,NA,TGTGCCAGCAGCGTAGAAGGGAAGGGTTCACCCCTCCACTTT,CASSVEGKGSPLHF